Shown below are 14 T cell receptor beta chains from a single sample sequenced in a study of T cells in localized non-small cell lung cancer (dated by TCRdb to the early 2020s). Library preparation was by the immunoSEQ multiplex PCR assay. In TCRdb, the immuneACCESS table is reduced to in-frame sequences with V and J assigned. These tables do not hold every clone; where another copy was compared, an unresolved V gene accounts for under half, and the others remain unexplained. The sample profile shows under 65,000 clones; around 90% of them were found once. In total, the top ten clones hold 22% of the sample. This specimen consisted of peripheral blood, obtained before any cancer treatment. The source of these receptors is a man between 40 and 69 years old with stage I squamous cell lung carcinoma.

The chain joins TRBV10-3 to TRBJ2-1; unclear D gene. The V end was cut by 0 bases, the J end by 10 bases, with 10 bases between. This CDR3 has 13 amino acids. Germline assignment: CDR1 ENHRY and CDR2 SYGVKD. The CDR3 loop is CAISESFGREQFF. The CDR3 nucleotides are TGTGCCATCAGTGAGTCCTTTGGGCGCGAGCAGTTCTTC.

The chain is built from TRBV5-4 and TRBJ2-1, with 7 bases lining up with TRBD2. V lost 5 bases to trimming and J lost 0 bases; unmatched junction nucleotides: 8. CDR3 length: 16 amino acids. Germline loops: CDR1 SGHNT, CDR2 YYREEE (reference sequence). The CDR3 nucleotides are TGTGCCAGCAGGGCCTCGGGAGGCCACTCCTACAATGAGCAGTTCTTC. The encoded protein is CASRASGGHSYNEQFF.

This rearrangement joins TRBV5-6 to TRBJ2-2; D remains ambiguous. V was clipped by 3 bases and J by 1 base, with 7 bases between them. The CDR3 has 14 amino acids. Per the germline V gene, CDR1 is SGHDT and CDR2 is YYEEEE. In nucleotides, the CDR3 is TGTGCCAGCAGCTACGACTTGAACACCGGGGAGCTGTTTTTT. Its protein product is CASSYDLNTGELFF.

The chain joins TRBV9 to TRBJ2-3; no clear D gene. V lost 1 base, J lost 0 bases, and 9 bases lay in between. CDR3 size: 15 residues. Looked up from germline, CDR1 is SGDLS and CDR2 is YYNGEE. The CDR3 reads CASSVFARSTDTQYF. In nucleotides, the CDR3 is TGTGCCAGCAGCGTATTCGCCCGGAGCACAGATACGCAGTATTTT.

The chain is built from TRBV27 and TRBJ2-7; a weak D match, TRBD2 (6 bases). CDR3 length equals 14 residues. Trimming pared 5 bases from V and 3 bases from J, leaving 14 bases between. Per germline, CDR1 MNHEY and CDR2 SMNVEV (reference sequence). CDR3 amino acids: CASSGRGPFYEQYF. The CDR3 DNA sequence: TGTGCCAGCAGTGGGCGGGGACCCTTCTACGAGCAGTACTTC.

J is TRBJ1-3 and V is TRBV19, with D uncertain. V was pared by 3 bases and J by 2 bases, with 5 bases between. Germline assignment: CDR1 LNHDA and CDR2 SQIVND (reference sequence). The CDR3 has 13 residues. The CDR3 here is CASSIGAGNTIYF. The CDR3 DNA reads TGTGCCAGTAGTATTGGGGCTGGAAACACCATATATTTT.

The V and J genes are TRBV7-2 and TRBJ2-3; D gene uncertain. Per germline, CDR1 SGHTA and CDR2 FQGNSA. Trimming cost V 1 base and J 3 bases, with 5 bases left between them. The CDR3 spans 13 residues. CDR3 residues: CASSLEETDTQYF. DNA of the CDR3: TGTGCCAGCAGCTTAGAGGAGACAGATACGCAGTATTTT.

The chain combines TRBV19 with TRBJ2-1; a possible D gene is TRBD2 (6 bases). The CDR3 has 15 residues. Germline CDR1 LNHDA, CDR2 SQIVND (reference sequence). V lost 7 bases to trimming and J lost 6 bases, with 19 bases between them. CDR3 sequence reads: CASMGGKPNSNEQFF. CDR3 sequence (DNA): TGTGCCAGTATGGGGGGTAAGCCGAACTCCAATGAGCAGTTCTTC.

This chain links TRBV7-6 with TRBJ2-1; 14 bases fit TRBD2. This CDR3 region has 14 residues. V lost 4 bases, J lost 12 bases, and 5 bases stayed unmatched. The germline CDR1 and CDR2 sequences are SGHVS and FNYEAQ. CDR3 bases: TGTGCCAGCAGCTCGGGACTAGCGGGAGAGAGGCAGTTCTTC. Encoded protein: CASSSGLAGERQFF.

This chain connects TRBV7-2 to TRBJ2-5, with 8 bases identical to TRBD2. The CDR3 has 16 residues. The ends lost 0 bases at V and 4 bases at J; junction bases unmatched: 7. Germline lookup yields CDR1 SGHTA and CDR2 FQGNSA. The CDR3 here is CASSLATGGMRETQYF. CDR3 sequence (DNA): TGTGCCAGCAGCTTAGCGACGGGAGGGATGAGAGAGACCCAGTACTTC.

The chain couples TRBV5-4 to TRBJ2-3; TRBD1 matches 12 bases. CDR1 and CDR2 from the germline V gene are SGHNT and YYREEE (reference sequence). This CDR3 has 15 amino acids. The junction had 6 bases not matched to a gene; V was cut back by 4 bases and J by 6 bases. The CDR3 protein is CASSGTGGVSDTQYF. The CDR3 nucleotides are TGTGCCAGCAGCGGGACAGGGGGCGTGAGTGATACGCAGTATTTT.

The chain uses TRBV29-1 and TRBJ2-2; possibly TRBD2 for D (5 bases). The V gene's germline CDR1 is SQVTM and CDR2 ANQGSEA. Trimming stripped 7 bases from V and 6 bases from J, with 9 bases between. CDR3 size: 11 residues. CDR3 nucleotide sequence: TGCAGCGGATTAGCGTCCGGGGAGCTGTTTTTT. It is translated as CSGLASGELFF.

The chain carries TRBV28 and TRBJ1-1, with D uncertain. The CDR3 is 18 amino acids. Trimming took off 1 base at V and 1 base at J, with 19 bases between the two ends. The germline CDR1 and CDR2 sequences are MDHEN and SYDVKM. The CDR3 sequence: CASSLLRQNRYPNTEAFF. Written as DNA, the CDR3 is TGTGCCAGCAGTTTATTAAGGCAGAATCGGTACCCGAACACTGAAGCTTTCTTT.

This chain uses TRBV7-3 with TRBJ2-7; perhaps TRBD1 as D (6 bases). V dropped 5 bases and J dropped 0 bases, with 11 bases sitting between them. Germline assignment: CDR1 SGHTA and CDR2 FQGTGA. The CDR3 has 14 residues. The CDR3 DNA follows: TGTGCCAGCAGCAAGGGGGACGCCTCCTACGAGCAGTACTTC. Translated: CASSKGDASYEQYF.